These T cell receptor beta chains were read from a single sample in a study of T cell repertoires in cytomegalovirus infection. TCRdb processed the reads anew with MiXCR; each CDR3 protein has one entry. The table lists roughly 180,000 distinct CDR3 sequences, 17% of them singletons, with less than 25% in the top ten. The sample comprised CD8+ T cells from PBMCs. These receptors all come from a human donor in good health (CMV status not recorded). Some clones in this sample may be carry-over from other donors' samples. CDR3s include the opening cysteine and the closing phenylalanine or tryptophan. D genes are given only for firm matches. A row's size may be missing; if present it is once, few, many or a size class.

CDR3nt	CDR3aa	j_gene	v_gene	d_gene	abundance	len
TGTGCCAGCAGCCAGCCTGGACAGGGAGTTGAAGAGACCCAGTACTTC	CASSQPGQGVEETQYF	TRBJ2-5	TRBV4-2	TRBD1	NA	16
TGTGCCAGCAGCTTAGTACAGGGGCTCAATCAGCCCCAGCATTTT	CASSLVQGLNQPQHF	TRBJ1-5	TRBV7-2	TRBD1	NA	15
TGTGCCAGCAGTTCCTCCCCACTAGCGGAGAGCCAAGAGACCCAGTACTTC	CASSSSPLAESQETQYF	TRBJ2-5	TRBV28	TRBD2	NA	17
TGTGCCAGCTCACGGGACGGGTACAATGAGCAGTTCTTC	CASSRDGYNEQFF	TRBJ2-1	TRBV18	NA	NA	13
TGTGCCAGCAGCCCTTGGAGGGGGGCGGGACATAGGAACACTGAAGCTTTCTTT	CASSPWRGAGHRNTEAFF	TRBJ1-1	TRBV7-2	NA	many	18
TGTGCCAGCAGTTTGGGGACCTATGGCTACACCTTC	CASSLGTYGYTF	TRBJ1-2	TRBV12-3/TRBV12-4	NA	NA	12
TGTGCCACCAGCAGCGACAACGAACAGGGACAGAGACCGGAGACCCAGTACTTC	CATSSDNEQGQRPETQYF	TRBJ2-5	TRBV15	TRBD1	few	18
TGTGCCAGCAGCCGCGTGACGATGCTAGGGAACACTGAAGCTTTCTTT	CASSRVTMLGNTEAFF	TRBJ1-1	TRBV7-9	NA	few	16
TGTGCCAGCAGTCCCATCGGGGGCTCCCCCTACGAGCAGTACTTC	CASSPIGGSPYEQYF	TRBJ2-7	TRBV28	NA	few	15
TGTGCCAGCAGCCCGGGACAGGGGGCGAATGAGCAGTTCTTC	CASSPGQGANEQFF	TRBJ2-1	TRBV6-5	TRBD1	many	14
TGTGCCAGCAGCTTAGCCCCCACAGGGGCCCGGGACACTGAAGCTTTCTTT	CASSLAPTGARDTEAFF	TRBJ1-1	TRBV7-3	TRBD1	NA	17
TGTGCCAGCAGTTTCCCCCCGACTAGCCGAGATCAAAACATTCAGTACTTC	CASSFPPTSRDQNIQYF	TRBJ2-4	TRBV6-2/TRBV6-3	TRBD2	NA	17
TGTGCCAGCAGTCTGGACTCTCCCAGCTCCTATAATTCACCCCTCCACTTT	CASSLDSPSSYNSPLHF	TRBJ1-6	TRBV12-3/TRBV12-4	NA	NA	17
TGCGCCAGCAGCCAAGTAGCAGGGGTTTGGGCTTTCTTT	CASSQVAGVWAFF	TRBJ1-1	TRBV4-1	NA	few	13
TGTGCCAGCAGTTACTCGGGGGGGTTAAAAAATGAGCAGTTCTTC	CASSYSGGLKNEQFF	TRBJ2-1	TRBV6-5	TRBD2	few	15
TGTGCCAGCAGTTCCGGACTAGCGGGGGCCCCAATCGGGGATACGCAGTATTTT	CASSSGLAGAPIGDTQYF	TRBJ2-3	TRBV6-2/TRBV6-3	TRBD2	few	18
TGTGCCAGTAGTTTCCGAAGGGGCGTGGGGACTGAAGCTTTCTTT	CASSFRRGVGTEAFF	TRBJ1-1	TRBV19	NA	NA	15
TGTGCCAGCAGTTTATCCGGGACAGAAGTTTCCGAGCAGTACTTC	CASSLSGTEVSEQYF	TRBJ2-7	TRBV27	TRBD1	few	15
TGTGCCAGCAGCTTAGGGGGGACTAGCGGGGGACTTGAGTACTTC	CASSLGGTSGGLEYF	TRBJ2-5	TRBV7-2	TRBD2	NA	15
TGCAGCGTTGAAGAACCACAGGGTTCATCATACTACGAGCAGTACTTC	CSVEEPQGSSYYEQYF	TRBJ2-7	TRBV29-1	NA	few	16
TGTGCCAGCAGCTTAGTTCCGGGAGGAAACACCATATATTTT	CASSLVPGGNTIYF	TRBJ1-3	TRBV7-2	NA	few	14
TGTGCCAGCAGCTTTCGCGGGGGGGCGGACGAGCAGTACTTC	CASSFRGGADEQYF	TRBJ2-7	TRBV7-6	TRBD2	NA	14
TGTGCCAGCAGCTTGGGGGGGGCTACCACAGATACGCAGTATTTT	CASSLGGATTDTQYF	TRBJ2-3	TRBV7-2	NA	few	15
TGTGCCAGCAGCTTAGCTAGGAGATTAAGCAATCAGCCCCAGCATTTT	CASSLARRLSNQPQHF	TRBJ1-5	TRBV7-8	NA	few	16
TGTGCCAGCACCCCCATTACAGGGAAGGAGGAGACCCAGTACTTC	CASTPITGKEETQYF	TRBJ2-5	TRBV6-1	NA	NA	15
TGCAGTGCTAGAGATGAGTGGCAGTCATATTCACCCCTCCACTTT	CSARDEWQSYSPLHF	TRBJ1-6	TRBV20-1	NA	NA	15
TGTGCCAGCAGCCAGGGGACATTCCCTGGCTACACCTTC	CASSQGTFPGYTF	TRBJ1-2	TRBV7-9	NA	few	13
TGCAGCTTCCTGGCAGGGAACGGCCACGAGCAGTACTTC	CSFLAGNGHEQYF	TRBJ2-7	TRBV29-1	NA	few	13
TGCAGCGTTGAGCCGCGGGATGGCTACACCTTC	CSVEPRDGYTF	TRBJ1-2	TRBV29-1	NA	few	11
TGTGCCTCTGCCGGGAACACTGAAGCTTTCTTT	CASAGNTEAFF	TRBJ1-1	TRBV11-2	NA	NA	11
TGTGCCAGCAGCCCTTACGGCCAGTTGCTGTTCTTC	CASSPYGQLLFF	TRBJ2-1	TRBV7-8	NA	few	12
TGTGCCAGCAGCTTAGAGGGGGAGAGCCCCTACGAGCAGTACTTC	CASSLEGESPYEQYF	TRBJ2-7	TRBV7-6	NA	NA	15
TGCAGTGCTAGTCAAACGGGCACTAGCGGGAAAAGGGAGCAGTTCTTC	CSASQTGTSGKREQFF	TRBJ2-1	TRBV20-1	TRBD2	NA	16
TGTGCCAGCAGTTTTCCTAGCGGGGACTACGAGCAGTACTTC	CASSFPSGDYEQYF	TRBJ2-7	TRBV28	TRBD2	NA	14
TGTGCCAGCAGCTCCTGGACTAGCGAGCCTGCCGGGGAGCTGTTTTTT	CASSSWTSEPAGELFF	TRBJ2-2	TRBV7-8	TRBD2	NA	16
TGCAGTGCTAGAGTGCTAGCGGGGGGGCCTGTGGAGACCCAGTACTTC	CSARVLAGGPVETQYF	TRBJ2-5	TRBV20-1	TRBD2	few	16
TGTGCCAGCAGCGATGATAAGCGGACCCGGGAGACCCAGTACTTC	CASSDDKRTRETQYF	TRBJ2-5	TRBV7-7	NA	NA	15